The 26 T cell receptor beta chains below all came from one sample that was sequenced in a study of blood T cells in healthy people across ages. Primers used in a second PCR of roughly 6 to 11 cycles were a sample-barcoded 5' primer and a J-beta primer mix. MiXCR, applied by TCRdb to the 5' RACE reads, yields one record per CDR3 protein. The repertoire consists of 780,000 or so distinct CDR3 sequences, with roughly 56% occurring once and the leading ten covering around 24%. What was sequenced was blood. These receptors were collected from a man aged 35 to 55 in good health.

The chain joins TRBV11-3 to TRBJ2-7, with unresolved D. Germline loops: CDR1 SGHNT, CDR2 YENEEA. V lost 5 bases and J lost 3, with 14 bases in between. CDR3 length: 14 residues. The CDR3 DNA is TGTGCCAGCAGCCCAGCCGGGCCTCACTACGAGCAGTACTTC. It yields the protein CASSPAGPHYEQYF.

The chain couples TRBV11-3 to TRBJ2-7; possibly TRBD2 for D (6 bases). Germline CDR1 is SGHNT and CDR2 is YENEEA. Trimming pared 4 bases from V and 2 bases from J, leaving 15 bases between. This CDR3 comprises 15 residues. The CDR3 DNA reads as TGTGCCAGCAGCTCAAGGCGGGGCTCAACCTACGAGCAGTACTTC. Protein product: CASSSRRGSTYEQYF.

V gene TRBV24-1 combines with J gene TRBJ2-1; possible D gene TRBD1, 6 bases. Germline-derived CDR1 and CDR2 are KGHDR and SFDVKD. The V and J ends lost 6 bases and 8 bases respectively, with 22 bases between them. This CDR3 is 16 amino acids long. This chain's CDR3 is CATSRTRWGKGDEQFF. The DNA of the CDR3 is TGTGCCACCAGTAGAACCAGGTGGGGTAAGGGGGATGAGCAGTTCTTC.

This rearrangement joins TRBV6-5 to TRBJ2-3; D perhaps matches TRBD2 (6 bases). This CDR3 is built from 16 residues. Per germline, CDR1 MNHEY and CDR2 SVGAGI. V lost 2 bases and J lost 2, with 14 bases in between. CDR3 residues: CASSYNSLAATDTQYF. In nucleotides, the CDR3 is TGTGCCAGCAGTTACAATTCACTAGCAGCCACAGATACGCAGTATTTT.

In its sample, this clonotype was seen a few times. The gene calls are TRBV7-9 and TRBJ2-3; D not certain. Germline V CDR1 and CDR2: SEHNR, FQNEAQ (reference sequence). This CDR3 is built from 15 residues. Trimming cost V 5 bases and J 6 bases, with 18 bases left between them. The CDR3 spells CASSRRTLDTDTQYF. Here the CDR3 DNA reads TGTGCCAGCAGCCGCCGGACGCTCGACACGGATACGCAGTATTTT.

The rearrangement uses TRBV7-8 and TRBJ2-1; the match to TRBD1 covers 8 bases. CDR1 SGHVS and CDR2 FQNEAQ come from the germline V gene. The CDR3 covers 15 residues. V lost 4 bases to trimming and J lost 1 base; unmatched junction nucleotides: 3. CDR3: CASSSDRASYNEQFF. CDR3 in DNA: TGTGCCAGCAGCTCGGACAGGGCTTCCTACAATGAGCAGTTCTTC.

CDR3 nucleotide sequence: TGCGCCAGCAGTTATTGGTCGACTAGCGGGACTATCACAGATACGCAGTATTTT. Translation: CASSYWSTSGTITDTQYF. This sequence joins TRBV5-1 and TRBJ2-3, with TRBD2 identical over 11 bases. The germline V gene has CDR1 SGHRS and CDR2 YFSETQ. Trimming took 5 bases from V and 2 from J; bases not matched to a gene: 13. The CDR3 extends over 18 amino acids.

This clonotype turned up a few times. This sequence joins TRBV4-1 and TRBJ2-7; D tentatively fits TRBD1 or TRBD2 (5 bases each). The CDR3 totals 15 residues. Trimming removed 3 bases from V and 0 bases from J, with 12 bases in between. Germline CDR1 is MGHRA and CDR2 is YSYEKL. The CDR3 spells CASSHFRDGSYEQYF. The CDR3 bases are TGCGCCAGCAGCCACTTCCGGGACGGCTCCTACGAGCAGTACTTC.

This clonotype was seen a handful of times. The gene calls are TRBV20-1 and TRBJ2-5, with 12 bases that match TRBD2. The CDR3 has 16 residues. Germline CDR1 DFQATT, CDR2 SNEGSKA (reference sequence). V was pared by 1 base and J by 11 bases, with 14 bases of the junction left unmatched. The CDR3 sequence is CSARVPLLAGGNEQYF. CDR3 coding DNA: TGCAGTGCTAGAGTCCCCTTACTAGCGGGGGGCAATGAGCAGTACTTC.

V usage is TRBV12-3 or TRBV12-4 and J usage is TRBJ2-5; D unclear. Trimming removed 6 bases at V and 0 bases at J, with 14 bases between. The CDR3 has 15 residues. CDR3 residues: CASSPGLSYQETQYF. Written as DNA, the CDR3 is TGTGCCAGCAGCCCGGGCCTATCGTACCAAGAGACCCAGTACTTC.

The V gene is TRBV18, the J gene TRBJ2-4; 8 bases agree with TRBD2. From germline, CDR1 is KGHSH and CDR2 LQKENI. The CDR3 has 13 amino acids. J was trimmed by 8 bases and V by 2 bases; bases with no gene match: 2. The CDR3 DNA is TGTGCCAGCTCACCAACCGGGGGGGACATTCAGTACTTC. This encodes CASSPTGGDIQYF.

Regarding this clonotype: This could be a read error, since a much larger clone is one nucleotide away. The V call is TRBV6-2 or TRBV6-3, the J call TRBJ2-5, with a weak D call TRBD1 (5 bases). The CDR3 contains 16 residues. Germline CDR1 reads MNHEY; CDR2 reads SVGEGT. In nucleotides, the CDR3 is TGTGCCAGCAGGCCCCTTTCCAGGGTGTCCCAAGAGACCCGGTACTTC. Its protein is CASRPLSRVSQETRYF.

This clonotype was seen only a few times. This CDR3 is CASSPPGSYNSPLHF. The CDR3 DNA reads TGTGCCAGCAGTCCACCAGGGTCCTATAATTCACCCCTCCACTTT. This chain connects TRBV28 to TRBJ1-6; tentatively, D is TRBD1 (5 bases). Trimming took off 5 bases at V and 1 base at J, with 9 bases between the two ends. Germline V gene data show CDR1 as MDHEN and CDR2 as SYDVKM. The CDR3 has 15 residues.

CDR3 protein: CASSQDMSPSGRASNEQFF. CDR3 bases: TGCGCCAGCAGCCAAGATATGTCTCCAAGCGGGAGGGCCTCCAATGAGCAGTTCTTC. The rearrangement joins TRBV4-3 to TRBJ2-1; TRBD2 matches 10 bases. Losses at the gene ends were 0 bases for V and 6 bases for J; bases not matched to a gene: 14. Germline V gene sequence: CDR1 LGHNA, CDR2 YSLEER. There are 19 residues in the CDR3.

Only a few counts were recorded for this clonotype. CDR3 loop: CSVEEQGDSYEQYF. The CDR3 DNA reads TGCAGCGTTGAAGAACAGGGGGACTCCTACGAGCAGTACTTC. J is TRBJ2-7 and V is TRBV29-1; 8 nucleotides match TRBD1. This CDR3 comprises 14 residues. Germline lookup yields CDR1 SQVTM and CDR2 ANQGSEA. J gave up 0 bases and V 0 bases, and 1 base lay outside the gene matches.

This chain joins TRBV29-1 and TRBJ1-1, with a possible D match to TRBD1 (5 bases). With 6 bases removed from V and 2 bases from J, the gap between germline ends came to 7 bases. The CDR3 contains 11 residues. In germline, CDR1 is SQVTM, CDR2 ANQGSEA. The CDR3 region has the DNA TGCAGCGTGACAGTCAACACTGAAGCTTTCTTT. Encoded protein: CSVTVNTEAFF.

The chain combines TRBV6-7 with TRBJ2-7; 14 positions agree with TRBD2. TRBV6-7 is recorded as an ORF, its role being uncertain. The trim removed 2 bases at V and 3 bases at J, leaving 12 bases unmatched. This CDR3 has 19 amino acids. CDR3 residues: CASSYDGLAGGLEVYEQYF. The CDR3 nucleotides are TGTGCCAGCAGTTACGATGGACTAGCGGGAGGTCTTGAAGTCTACGAGCAGTACTTC.

This clonotype was seen a few times. The J gene is TRBJ2-3, the V gene TRBV7-4; tentatively, D is TRBD1 (6 bases). Germline V gives CDR1 SGHVT, CDR2 SQSDAQ. V lost 1 base, J lost 0 bases, and 8 bases lay in between. The CDR3 extends over 15 amino acids. CDR3 amino acids: CASSLVDRSTDTQYF. The CDR3, as DNA: TGTGCCAGCAGCTTAGTTGACAGGAGCACAGATACGCAGTATTTT.

This clonotype was counted only a few times. V is TRBV20-1 and J is TRBJ2-7; a possible D gene is TRBD2 (6 bases). CDR3 length: 16 amino acids. V lost 0 bases, J lost 7 bases, and 22 bases lay in between. Germline V gene lookup returns CDR1 DFQATT and CDR2 SNEGSKA (reference sequence). The chain's CDR3 is CSARDRWRSGVREQYF. The CDR3 region has the DNA TGCAGTGCTAGAGATCGTTGGAGGTCGGGGGTTCGAGAGCAGTACTTC.

The V and J genes are TRBV7-2 and TRBJ2-5; possibly TRBD1 for D (6 bases). Trimming cost V 5 bases and J 2 bases, with 18 bases left between them. The CDR3 sequence is 16 residues long. Germline V CDR1 and CDR2: SGHTA, FQGNSA. The CDR3 bases are TGTGCCAGCAGCCGCAGTGTCAGGACAGTACAAGAGACCCAGTACTTC. Its protein is CASSRSVRTVQETQYF.

With regard to this clonotype: A read error may explain this, as a much larger clone is one base away. The V gene is TRBV11-2, the J gene TRBJ2-4; 7 bases agree with TRBD1. The J call is in doubt because the DNA end fits TRBJ2-5 better. The CDR3 consists of 13 residues. Germline loops: CDR1 SGHAT, CDR2 FQNNGV. In DNA form, the CDR3 reads TGTGCCAGCAGCCAGACAGGGCAAGAGACCCAGTACTTC. Protein product: CASSQTGQETQYF.

The genes are TRBV29-1 and TRBJ2-1; D is possibly TRBD1 (5 bases). The V and J ends lost 3 bases and 5 bases respectively, with 14 bases between them. CDR3 length: 14 amino acids. Germline V CDR1 and CDR2: SQVTM, ANQGSEA. In DNA form, the CDR3 reads TGCAGCGTTGACAGGGTTCGAACACACAATGAGCAGTTCTTC. This encodes CSVDRVRTHNEQFF.

The V and J genes are TRBV6-2 or TRBV6-3 and TRBJ2-1; D is undetermined. Trimming pared 8 bases from V and 8 bases from J, leaving 13 bases between. Germline CDR1 MNHEY, CDR2 SVGEGT. The CDR3 has 12 residues. CDR3: CASRTPYDEQFF. The CDR3 nucleotides are TGTGCCAGCCGAACCCCATACGATGAGCAGTTCTTC.

The gene calls are TRBV7-9 and TRBJ1-2; 7 bases agree with TRBD1. Germline lookup yields CDR1 SEHNR and CDR2 FQNEAQ (reference sequence). Trimming took 6 bases from V and 8 from J; bases not matched to a gene: 3. The CDR3 is made up of 11 amino acids. CDR3: CASRTGWGYTF. The CDR3 DNA reads as TGTGCCAGCAGGACAGGGTGGGGCTACACCTTC.

This clonotype was counted only a few times. DNA for the CDR3: TGTGCCAGCAGCTTGAGAGAGACCCAGTTCTTC. Its protein is CASSLRETQFF. The rearrangement joins TRBV7-2 to TRBJ2-1; D gene ambiguous. V gave up 3 bases and J gave up 13 bases, with 10 bases separating them. Germline loops: CDR1 SGHTA, CDR2 FQGNSA. CDR3 length equals 11 residues.

This chain joins TRBV29-1 and TRBJ2-1, with D tentatively TRBD2 (6 bases). The germline V and J ends were trimmed by 4 bases and 12 bases, with 19 bases remaining between them. This CDR3 comprises 13 residues. CDR1 is SQVTM, CDR2 ANQGSEA, per germline. For the CDR3, the DNA is TGCAGCGTTGTAGCGGTTGCACTCGGAGGGCAGTTCTTC. This gives the protein CSVVAVALGGQFF.